What follows are 32 T cell receptor beta chains derived from one specimen sequenced in a study of blood T cell repertoires in COVID-19. Data came from immunoSEQ multiplex PCR; TCRdb stores just in-frame clones and leaves some out. The data hold approximately 150,000 clones, with about 80% observed a single time. Sequencing used peripheral blood. The receptors shown here come from a human donor in a cohort sampled during active COVID-19.

This clone was observed once. V gene TRBV28 combines with J gene TRBJ1-1; D is ambiguous. Trimming left V 3 bases short and J 0 bases short, with 11 bases between. CDR1 and CDR2 from the germline V gene are MDHEN and SYDVKM. CDR3 length equals 15 residues. CDR3 residues: CASSLRGTMNTEAFF. The CDR3 DNA reads TGTGCCAGCAGTTTGCGGGGAACTATGAACACTGAAGCTTTCTTT.

The rearrangement joins TRBV30 to TRBJ2-2; TRBD2 matches 9 bases. The CDR3 is 16 residues long. The V gene end was trimmed by 0 bases and the J gene end by 6 bases; junction bases not matched to a gene: 8. Germline CDR1 GTSNPN, CDR2 SVGIG (reference sequence). Here the CDR3 DNA reads TGTGCCTGGAGTGTAGGCGGGGGGGCCCTTGCCGGGGAGCTGTTTTTT. This codes for CAWSVGGGALAGELFF. Looking up the rest from reference TRBV30 and TRBJ2-2 gives the full variable domain: SQTIHQWPATLVQPVGSPLSLECTVEGTSNPNLYWYRQAAGRGLQLLFYSVGIGQISSEVPQNLSASRPQDRQFILSSKKLLLSDSGFYLCAWSVGGGALAGELFFGEGSRLTVL.

The chain combines TRBV10-3 with TRBJ2-5, with D possibly matching TRBD1 (5 bases). From germline, CDR1 is ENHRY and CDR2 SYGVKD. The V end lost 0 bases, the J end lost 5 bases, and 19 bases lay between the germline ends. The CDR3 covers 17 residues. The DNA of the CDR3 is TGTGCCATCAGTGAGTCGAAGGTCAGGGCCGCCGGGGAGACCCAGTACTTC. Protein sequence: CAISESKVRAAGETQYF.

The gene calls are TRBV13 and TRBJ1-2, with D hard to call. The CDR3 has 15 amino acids. V was pared by 0 bases and J by 2 bases, with 10 bases between. Germline CDR1 reads PRHDT; CDR2 reads FYEKMQ (reference sequence). CDR3 in DNA: TGTGCCAGCAGCTTAGGTTCCAGTCGAAACTATGGCTACACCTTC. As protein: CASSLGSSRNYGYTF. Filled out from reference TRBV13 and TRBJ1-2, the complete variable domain reads AAGVIQSPRHLIKEKRETATLKCYPIPRHDTVYWYQQGPGQDPQFLISFYEKMQSDKGSIPDRFSAQQFSDYHSELNMSSLELGDSALYFCASSLGSSRNYGYTFGSGTRLTVV.

The chain joins TRBV5-4 to TRBJ2-2, with D tentatively TRBD2 (5 bases). This CDR3 has 16 residues. V lost 4 bases to trimming and J lost 0 bases, with 13 bases between them. Per the germline V gene, CDR1 is SGHNT and CDR2 is YYREEE (reference sequence). CDR3 region: CASSPLPGSNTGELFF. The CDR3 coding sequence is TGTGCCAGCAGCCCACTCCCGGGATCGAACACCGGGGAGCTGTTTTTT.

This chain uses TRBV6-5 with TRBJ1-2; D is perhaps TRBD1 (5 bases). V gave up 2 bases and J gave up 3 bases, with 7 bases separating them. There are 13 residues in the CDR3. Germline assignment: CDR1 MNHEY and CDR2 SVGAGI. This chain's CDR3 is CASSYGRDYGYTF. In DNA form, the CDR3 reads TGTGCCAGCAGTTACGGCAGGGACTATGGCTACACCTTC.

V and J are TRBV14 and TRBJ2-7; TRBD1 aligns across 9 bases. With V trimmed by 4 bases and J by 1 base, 5 bases remained unmatched. This CDR3 has 15 residues. Looked up from germline, CDR1 is SGHDN and CDR2 is FVKESK. CDR3 region: CASSLRDRASYEQYV. The CDR3 DNA reads as TGTGCCAGCAGCCTCCGGGACAGGGCATCCTACGAGCAGTACGTC.

The gene calls are TRBV11-2 and TRBJ2-3; TRBD2 matches at 8 bases. This CDR3 comprises 17 residues. V lost 3 bases to trimming and J lost 0 bases; unmatched junction nucleotides: 8. Per germline, CDR1 SGHAT and CDR2 FQNNGV. The CDR3 coding sequence is TGTGCCAGCAGCTTTAGATCGGGGGGGGGTAGCACAGATACGCAGTATTTT. Translated: CASSFRSGGGSTDTQYF.

V is TRBV2 and J is TRBJ2-7; TRBD1 matches 10 bases. There are 12 residues in the CDR3. Germline trimming cut 8 bases from V and 4 bases from J; bases unmatched to any gene: 2. Germline assignment: CDR1 SNHLY and CDR2 FYNNEI. The CDR3, as DNA: TGTGCCAGCGGACAGGGGGGATACGAGCAGTACGTC. Encoded protein: CASGQGGYEQYV.

The rearrangement links TRBV28 to TRBJ1-5; D not certain. V was clipped by 4 bases and J by 2 bases, with 9 bases between them. This CDR3 is built from 14 residues. Germline V CDR1 and CDR2: MDHEN, SYDVKM. In DNA, the CDR3 is TGTGCCAGCAGTTGGGCCGGGGGCAATCAGCCCCAGCATTTT. This translates into CASSWAGGNQPQHF.

This clone occurred a few times. The J gene is TRBJ1-2, the V gene TRBV19; 7 bases are a match to TRBD1. Germline V lookup: CDR1 LNHDA, CDR2 SQIVND (reference sequence). With V trimmed by 4 bases and J by 8 bases, 10 bases remained unmatched. There are 14 residues in the CDR3. The CDR3 protein is CASSTYNRGRGYTF. The CDR3 coding sequence is TGTGCCAGTAGTACGTATAACAGGGGTCGGGGCTACACCTTC.

The CDR3 loop is CASSLALFGELFF. DNA for the CDR3: TGTGCCAGCAGCTTAGCTCTCTTCGGGGAGCTGTTTTTT. This sequence joins TRBV11-2 and TRBJ2-2, with D unresolved. Germline lookup yields CDR1 SGHAT and CDR2 FQNNGV. This CDR3 has 13 amino acids. V lost 1 base, J lost 7 bases, and 7 bases lay in between. Full variable domain (outside the CDR3, taken from reference TRBV11-2 and TRBJ2-2): EAGVAQSPRYKIIEKRQSVAFWCNPISGHATLYWYQQILGQGPKLLIQFQNNGVVDDSQLPKDRFSAERLKGVDSTLKIQPAKLEDSAVYLCASSLALFGELFFGEGSRLTVL.

J is TRBJ1-2 and V is TRBV11-2; D unresolved. Germline values: CDR1 SGHAT, CDR2 FQNNGV. V was pared by 7 bases and J by 5 bases, with 11 bases between. The CDR3 runs to 12 residues. CDR3 nucleotide sequence: TGTGCCAGCACCCGGGAGGGATATGGCTACACCTTC. The encoded protein is CASTREGYGYTF.

The chain recombines TRBV7-9 with TRBJ2-7, with TRBD1 matching 9 bases. Germline lookup yields CDR1 SEHNR and CDR2 FQNEAQ (reference sequence). CDR3 length: 16 amino acids. The V and J ends lost 5 bases and 2 bases, in that order; junction bases with no gene match: 10. This CDR3 reads CASSPTTGTGPYEQYF. CDR3 nucleotides: TGTGCCAGCAGCCCCACGACCGGGACAGGGCCCTACGAGCAGTACTTC.

The genes are TRBV27 and TRBJ2-6; TRBD1 matches 12 bases. J was trimmed by 4 bases and V by 3 bases; bases with no gene match: 10. The CDR3 runs 19 residues. Germline loops: CDR1 MNHEY, CDR2 SMNVEV (reference sequence). CDR3 nucleotides: TGTGCCAGCAGTTTGGGGACAGGGGGCGCTTTCTCCGGGGCCAACGTCCTGACTTTC. This sequence encodes CASSLGTGGAFSGANVLTF.

The CDR3 region has the DNA TGTGCCAGCAGTTCCCTTAGCGGAGGGGGCACAGATACGCAGTATTTT. Translated, it gives CASSSLSGGGTDTQYF. The V gene is TRBV6-2 or TRBV6-3, the J gene TRBJ2-3; tentative D call: TRBD2 (6 bases). Trimming removed 4 bases from V and 1 base from J, with 15 bases in between. Germline V gene data show CDR1 as MNHEY and CDR2 as SVGEGT. The CDR3 consists of 16 residues.

This clone was observed once. The chain has TRBV28 and TRBJ1-2; 8 bases map to TRBD1. The CDR3 length is 14 residues. The V gene's germline CDR1 is MDHEN and CDR2 SYDVKM. Trimming removed 6 bases from V and 5 bases from J; junction bases left unmatched: 8. The CDR3: CASRRPGQVYGYTF. DNA for the CDR3: TGTGCCAGCAGGCGTCCGGGACAGGTATATGGCTACACCTTC.

The chain has TRBV30 and TRBJ2-7, with D possibly TRBD2 on 5 matching bases. Germline-derived CDR1 and CDR2 are GTSNPN and SVGIG (reference sequence). Trimming stripped 8 bases from V and 0 bases from J, with 17 bases between. The CDR3 runs 14 residues. This chain's CDR3 is CAGAVAGDSYEQYF. The DNA for the CDR3 is TGTGCCGGAGCGGTTGCAGGTGACTCCTACGAGCAGTACTTC.

The V call is TRBV5-4, the J call TRBJ2-1; TRBD2 is a possible D gene (5 bases). The germline V gene has CDR1 SGHNT and CDR2 YYREEE (reference sequence). The CDR3 length is 15 residues. V lost 0 bases, J lost 8 bases, and 15 bases lay in between. CDR3 nucleotides: TGTGCCAGCAGCTTGGGGGCTAGCTTAGGTTATGAGCAGTTCTTC. Translating gives CASSLGASLGYEQFF.

The rearrangement joins TRBV21-1 to TRBJ2-3; TRBD2 is taken as the D call from the table, unchecked against the DNA. TRBV21-1 is recorded as a pseudogene. CDR3 size: 17 residues. This CDR3 reads CASSKGGLVLNADTQYF. CDR3 DNA sequence: TGTGCCAGCAGCAAAGGGGGACTAGTGCTGAACGCAGATACGCAGTATTTT.

The chain joins TRBV5-6 to TRBJ1-3; no clear D. Between the trimmed V and J ends, which lost 0 bases and 4 bases, there was a span of 20 bases. This CDR3 comprises 18 residues. Germline lookup yields CDR1 SGHDT and CDR2 YYEEEE. The CDR3 reads CASSLGGGSHRRGNTIYF. The DNA for the CDR3 is TGTGCCAGCAGCTTGGGAGGTGGCTCCCACCGGCGAGGAAACACCATATATTTT.

The chain has TRBV6-5 and TRBJ1-2; 10 bases fit TRBD1. Germline V CDR1 and CDR2: MNHEY, SVGAGI. The CDR3 length is 13 residues. With 8 bases clipped from V and 6 bases from J, the junction kept 6 bases outside the gene matches. CDR3 nucleotides: TGTGCCAGCGTACGACAGGGGGCAAATGGCTACACCTTC. Amino acids: CASVRQGANGYTF.

The chain links TRBV4-2 to TRBJ2-3, with D maybe TRBD2 (6 bases). V gave up 1 base and J gave up 3 bases, with 11 bases separating them. Germline V gene data show CDR1 as LGHNA and CDR2 as YNFKEQ. CDR3 length: 15 amino acids. CDR3 region: CASSQVRDFTDTQYF. DNA of the CDR3: TGTGCCAGCAGCCAAGTAAGGGACTTTACAGATACGCAGTATTTT.

The J gene is TRBJ1-6, the V gene TRBV2; 7 bases are shared with TRBD1. The CDR3 covers 16 residues. Trimming took 6 bases from V and 6 from J; bases not matched to a gene: 11. Germline CDR1 SNHLY, CDR2 FYNNEI. The CDR3: CASRERQGIGNSPLHF. CDR3 nucleotides: TGTGCCAGCAGGGAAAGACAGGGAATTGGTAATTCACCCCTCCACTTT.

The chain employs TRBV19 and TRBJ1-1, with 11 bases that match TRBD1. In germline, CDR1 is LNHDA, CDR2 SQIVND (reference sequence). The CDR3 extends over 17 amino acids. The junction had 9 bases not matched to a gene; V was cut back by 5 bases and J by 1 base. CDR3 region: CASSPYGQGAKNTEAFF. CDR3 bases: TGTGCCAGTAGTCCCTACGGACAGGGGGCGAAGAACACTGAAGCTTTCTTT.

This chain links TRBV4-1 with TRBJ2-3, with 16 bases identical to TRBD2. This CDR3 is 20 amino acids long. The J segment lost 0 bases and the V segment lost 3 bases, leaving 9 bases of the junction unmatched. From germline, CDR1 is MGHRA and CDR2 YSYEKL. CDR3 sequence (DNA): TGCGCCAGCAGCCATCCGGGACTAGCGGGGGGGCCTCGTAGCACAGATACGCAGTATTTT. Protein product: CASSHPGLAGGPRSTDTQYF.

As concerns this clone: The junction shows a germline mismatch at one end, possibly a read error. The chain joins TRBV6-1 to TRBJ2-1; 8 nucleotides agree with TRBD1. Germline CDR1 MNHNS, CDR2 SASEGT. This CDR3 comprises 14 residues. The CDR3 is CASREGQGLNEQFF. In DNA, the CDR3 is TGTGCCAGCAGGGAAGGACAGGGTCTGAATGAGCAGTTCTTC.

The genes are TRBV9 and TRBJ1-2; 8 bases fit TRBD1. Losses at the gene ends were 4 bases for V and 3 bases for J; bases not matched to a gene: 8. CDR1 and CDR2 from the germline V gene are SGDLS and YYNGEE. The CDR3 sequence is 15 residues long. CDR3 nucleotides: TGTGCCAGCAGCCATAACAGGGGGTCGGACTATGGCTACACCTTC. Translating it yields CASSHNRGSDYGYTF. The variable domain in full, completed from reference TRBV9 and TRBJ1-2, reads DSGVTQTPKHLITATGQRVTLRCSPRSGDLSVYWYQQSLDQGLQFLIQYYNGEERAKGNILERFSAQQFPDLHSELNLSSLELGDSALYFCASSHNRGSDYGYTFGSGTRLTVV.

The V and J genes are TRBV7-9 and TRBJ1-1; perhaps TRBD1 as D (6 bases). Per germline, CDR1 SEHNR and CDR2 FQNEAQ (reference sequence). This CDR3 contains 13 residues. V was pared by 4 bases and J by 10 bases, with 16 bases between. Written as DNA, the CDR3 is TGTGCCAGCAGCTATCACAGGGTTTTTAGAGCTTTCTTT. Encoded protein: CASSYHRVFRAFF.

The genes are TRBV29-1 and TRBJ1-2; D unclear. In germline, CDR1 is SQVTM, CDR2 ANQGSEA. The CDR3 is 15 residues long. V dropped 4 bases and J dropped 4 bases, with 19 bases sitting between them. The CDR3 is CSVVPPGSATYGYTF. CDR3 coding DNA: TGCAGCGTTGTACCCCCCGGGTCAGCAACCTATGGCTACACCTTC.

CDR3 in DNA: TGTGCCAGCAGCGTAACAGGGGACCCAGATACGCAGTATTTT. Encoded protein: CASSVTGDPDTQYF. The chain carries TRBV5-4 and TRBJ2-3; 7 nucleotides align to TRBD1. The CDR3 has 14 amino acids. Per germline, CDR1 SGHNT and CDR2 YYREEE (reference sequence). The V gene end was trimmed by 4 bases and the J gene end by 4 bases; junction bases not matched to a gene: 6. Together with reference TRBV5-4 and TRBJ2-3, the CDR3 gives the full variable domain: ETGVTQSPTHLIKTRGQQVTLRCSSQSGHNTVSWYQQALGQGPQFIFQYYREEENGRGNFPPRFSGLQFPNYSSELNVNALELDDSALYLCASSVTGDPDTQYFGPGTRLTVL.

The rearrangement links TRBV7-9 to TRBJ2-1; D might be TRBD2 (6 bases). The CDR3 runs 16 residues. The germline V gene has CDR1 SEHNR and CDR2 FQNEAQ (reference sequence). V lost 3 bases to trimming and J lost 7 bases, with 19 bases between them. CDR3 nucleotide sequence: TGTGCCAGCAGCTTGGCGCGGGACTCCCTTGGGAATGAGCAGTTCTTC. Its protein product is CASSLARDSLGNEQFF.